This TCR beta chain was captured by sequencing in a study of shared clonotypes between healthy human individuals. A remark on this clone: This likely reflects a read error, since a far larger clone is one base away.

The germline V gene encodes CDR1 GTSNPN and CDR2 SVGIG (reference sequence). The CDR3 spans 12 residues. Data came from immunoSEQ multiplex PCR; TCRdb stores just in-frame clones and leaves some out. The sample shows hundreds of thousands of clones, roughly three quarters of them seen only once. The material sequenced was PBMCs. The sequence came from a woman in her forties in good health. Some clones in this sample may be carry-over from other donors' samples. This sequence joins TRBV30 and TRBJ2-5, with D unresolved. The DNA of the CDR3 is TGTGCCTGGAGATTCCCACAAGGGACCCAGTACTTC. The encoded protein is CAWRFPQGTQYF. Drawing the rest from reference TRBV30 and TRBJ2-5, the complete variable domain is SQTIHQWPATLVQPVGSPLSLECTVEGTSNPNLYWYRQAAGRGLQLLFYSVGIGQISSEVPQNLSASRPQDRQFILSSKKLLLSDSGFYLCAWRFPQGTQYFGPGTRLLVL.